The 8 T cell receptor beta chains reported below all come from one sample, sequenced in a study of cytomegalovirus exposure and HLA in healthy donors. The PCR employed 60 Vbeta primers together with 13 Jbeta primers. Only in-frame clones appear in the TCRdb table, and some are missing; sequencing was by immunoSEQ multiplex PCR. The sample includes roughly 110,000 clones, approximately 82% of them seen just once. Source material: PBMCs. These receptors were collected from a middle-aged man in good health and CMV-seronegative.

The rearrangement links TRBV25-1 to TRBJ1-4; 12 bases are a match to TRBD1. With V trimmed by 4 bases and J by 11 bases, 8 bases remained unmatched. This CDR3 has 15 residues. CDR1 is MGHDK and CDR2 is SYGVNS in the germline V gene. The DNA for the CDR3 is TGTGCCAGCAGTGCCACCGGGACAGGGGGCTGGAAACTGTTTTTT. Translating it yields CASSATGTGGWKLFF.

This rearrangement joins TRBV27 to TRBJ2-5; 8 nucleotides line up with TRBD1. The CDR3 has 16 amino acids. Germline lookup yields CDR1 MNHEY and CDR2 SMNVEV (reference sequence). V was clipped by 0 bases and J by 9 bases; unmatched bases: 12. The CDR3 DNA is TGTGCCAGCAGTTTATCGGCTCAGGGGGCAGGAAGGTCCCAGTACTTC. As protein: CASSLSAQGAGRSQYF.

The V call is TRBV29-1, the J call TRBJ2-5, with a weak D call TRBD2 (6 bases). This CDR3 is built from 12 residues. V was pared by 3 bases and J by 3 bases, with 8 bases between. CDR1 and CDR2 (germline): SQVTM, ANQGSEA. In DNA form, the CDR3 reads TGCAGCGTTGAGCGGAGGGAAGAGACCCAGTACTTC. It is translated as CSVERREETQYF.

In this sample, this clone turned up once. The chain has TRBV6-5 and TRBJ2-5; weak D call: TRBD2 (5 bases). Germline CDR1 is MNHEY and CDR2 is SVGAGI. The CDR3 totals 13 residues. The germline V and J ends were trimmed by 8 bases and 9 bases, with 19 bases remaining between them. CDR3 sequence: CASQTGLLRPQYF. The CDR3 nucleotides are TGTGCCAGCCAAACCGGACTTTTACGACCCCAGTACTTC.

The J gene is TRBJ1-1, the V gene TRBV10-3; 7 bases agree with TRBD1. The germline V gene encodes CDR1 ENHRY and CDR2 SYGVKD. The CDR3 totals 13 residues. The junction had 5 bases not matched to a gene; V was cut back by 10 bases and J by 0 bases. The CDR3 nucleotides are TGTGCCACCAGACAGGGCATGAACACTGAAGCTTTCTTT. Translated: CATRQGMNTEAFF.

This clone was detected only once. The chain joins TRBV9 to TRBJ1-4; D is unresolved. Germline V gives CDR1 SGDLS, CDR2 YYNGEE. The CDR3 is made up of 14 amino acids. V was pared by 0 bases and J by 6 bases, with 9 bases between. CDR3 DNA: TGTGCCAGCAGCGTAGGAGGGAGGCATGAAAAACTGTTTTTT. The encoded protein is CASSVGGRHEKLFF.

The genes are TRBV11-2 and TRBJ2-5; TRBD1 matches at 8 bases. Per the germline V gene, CDR1 is SGHAT and CDR2 is FQNNGV. The CDR3 extends over 15 amino acids. With 1 base clipped from V and 5 bases from J, the junction kept 6 bases outside the gene matches. The chain's CDR3 is CASSLGPGGGETQYF. DNA of the CDR3: TGTGCCAGCAGCTTAGGCCCAGGGGGCGGGGAGACCCAGTACTTC.

The chain joins TRBV7-2 to TRBJ2-2; D is uncertain. CDR3 length: 13 residues. Germline CDR1 and CDR2: SGHTA and FQGNSA. Trimming took 1 base from V and 6 from J, leaving 6 bases between them. For the CDR3, the DNA is TGTGCCAGCAGCTTAGATAGCCCCGGGGAGCTGTTTTTT. Its translation: CASSLDSPGELFF.